These 5 T cell receptor beta chains came from one sample sequenced in a study of graft-versus-host responses after intestinal transplantation. Their target antigens are unknown. Assay: immunoSEQ multiplex PCR; the TCRdb copy retains only in-frame clones and omits some. The sample shows 84,000 or so clones, over 85% of them seen only once. Sequencing used unstimulated CD8+ T cells sorted from spleen or lymph node cells, obtained before transplant. These receptors were taken from a human donor who was the organ donor for an intestinal transplant.

The gene calls are TRBV6-5 and TRBJ2-7, with a possible D match to TRBD2 (7 bases). CDR1 is MNHEY and CDR2 is SVGAGI in the germline V gene. CDR3 length: 14 amino acids. The V and J ends lost 3 bases and 0 bases respectively, with 9 bases between them. CDR3 residues: CASSYAGASYEQYF. In DNA form, the CDR3 reads TGTGCCAGCAGTTATGCGGGGGCCTCCTACGAGCAGTACTTC.

The chain couples TRBV7-9 to TRBJ1-1; TRBD1 matches at 7 bases. Trimming removed 4 bases from V and 3 bases from J; junction bases left unmatched: 2. The V gene's germline CDR1 is SEHNR and CDR2 FQNEAQ (reference sequence). This CDR3 is built from 13 residues. The CDR3 bases are TGTGCCAGCAGCTCGACAGGGCACACTGAAGCTTTCTTT. It yields the protein CASSSTGHTEAFF.

The chain couples TRBV15 to TRBJ1-3, with D perhaps TRBD1 (5 bases). The germline V and J ends were trimmed by 0 bases and 2 bases, with 8 bases remaining between them. The CDR3 sequence is 15 residues long. CDR1 LNHNV and CDR2 YYDKDF come from the germline V gene (reference sequence). The chain's CDR3 is CATSRDRGAGNTIYF. The DNA for the CDR3 is TGTGCCACCAGCAGAGATCGGGGGGCTGGAAACACCATATATTTT.

The table lists this clone with a few counts. Written as DNA, the CDR3 is TGTGCCAGCGCTAGGGGCGAGGACACTGAAGCTTTCTTT. Amino acid sequence: CASARGEDTEAFF. The chain employs TRBV13 and TRBJ1-1; maybe TRBD1 (5 bases). This CDR3 has 13 amino acids. V was cut by 8 bases and J by 3 bases, with 13 bases left in between. Germline CDR1 PRHDT, CDR2 FYEKMQ (reference sequence).

The chain combines TRBV19 with TRBJ1-4, with a possible D match to TRBD1 (5 bases). This CDR3 is 14 amino acids long. Germline V gene sequence: CDR1 LNHDA, CDR2 SQIVND (reference sequence). The V and J ends lost 1 base and 7 bases respectively, with 10 bases between them. The CDR3 region is CASSIAGLSEKLFF. CDR3 sequence (DNA): TGTGCCAGTAGTATAGCAGGGCTCTCTGAAAAACTGTTTTTT. The full variable domain, rest sourced from reference TRBV19 and TRBJ1-4, is DGGITQSPKYLFRKEGQNVTLSCEQNLNHDAMYWYRQDPGQGLRLIYYSQIVNDFQKGDIAEGYSVSREKKESFPLTVTSAQKNPTAFYLCASSIAGLSEKLFFGSGTQLSVL.